These 32 T cell receptor beta chains share one sample of origin, sequenced in a study of blood T cell repertoires in COVID-19. Libraries were prepared by immunoSEQ multiplex PCR; TCRdb keeps only in-frame clonotypes and omits some of them. The table includes about 350,000 clones, around 90% detected once. Sequenced sample: peripheral blood. Receptors were obtained from a woman aged 18-35 years who had recovered from COVID-19.

The sample holds one count of this clone. CDR3 DNA: TGTGCCAGCAGCTTTGGACTAGCGGGGGACAATGAGCAGTTCTTC. This encodes CASSFGLAGDNEQFF. V gene TRBV5-6 combines with J gene TRBJ2-1; 13 nucleotides match TRBD2. The CDR3 is 15 amino acids. With V trimmed by 2 bases and J by 5 bases, 1 base remained unmatched. In germline, CDR1 is SGHDT, CDR2 YYEEEE.

The chain has TRBV11-2 and TRBJ2-1; TRBD1 is a possible D gene (6 bases). Trimming removed 5 bases from V and 8 bases from J, with 22 bases in between. CDR1 and CDR2 from the germline V gene are SGHAT and FQNNGV. CDR3 length: 16 amino acids. This CDR3 reads CASSRTLGQFRDEQFF. The CDR3 DNA is TGTGCCAGCAGCCGGACCCTAGGACAGTTTAGGGATGAGCAGTTCTTC.

As to this clone: This same CDR3 is encoded by further DNA sequences in the sample. The V and J genes are TRBV18 and TRBJ2-7; 7 bases fit TRBD1. There are 14 residues in the CDR3. Germline loops: CDR1 KGHSH, CDR2 LQKENI. V shed 3 bases, J shed 1 base, and the junction held 3 bases outside the gene matches. For the CDR3, the DNA is TGTGCCAGCTCACCCAACAGGGGTTCCTACGAGCAGTACGTC. Translated, it gives CASSPNRGSYEQYV.

This clone occurred once. The chain carries TRBV3-1 (or the pseudogene TRBV3-2) and TRBJ2-7; 10 nucleotides match TRBD1. With 4 bases clipped from V and 3 bases from J, the junction kept 3 bases outside the gene matches. This CDR3 contains 14 residues. CDR1 LGHDT and CDR2 YNNKEL come from the germline V gene (reference sequence). The DNA of the CDR3 is TGTGCCAGCAGCCCCGGGACAGGGGTCTACGAGCAGTACGTC. Translated, it gives CASSPGTGVYEQYV.

V is TRBV7-9 and J is TRBJ2-3, with 8 positions matching TRBD1. The CDR3 covers 14 residues. J gave up 11 bases and V 4 bases, and 11 bases lay outside the gene matches. Germline loops: CDR1 SEHNR, CDR2 FQNEAQ (reference sequence). This CDR3 reads CASSSSGTGYGQYF. CDR3 nucleotide sequence: TGTGCCAGCAGCTCGTCCGGGACAGGATATGGGCAGTATTTT. The entire variable domain, with the rest obtained from reference TRBV7-9 and TRBJ2-3, is as follows: DTGVSQNPRHKITKRGQNVTFRCDPISEHNRLYWYRQTLGQGPEFLTYFQNEAQLEKSRLLSDRFSAERPKGSFSTLEIQRTEQGDSAMYLCASSSSGTGYGQYFGPGTRLTVL.

The count of this clone is one. The V and J genes are TRBV5-1 and TRBJ2-4; D not resolved. Germline V lookup: CDR1 SGHRS, CDR2 YFSETQ. V lost 5 bases and J 0 bases, leaving 9 bases between the germline ends. The length of the CDR3 is 14 residues. The CDR3 region is CASREDLAKNIQYF. CDR3 in DNA: TGCGCCAGCAGAGAGGATCTAGCCAAAAACATTCAGTACTTC.

The chain couples TRBV28 to TRBJ1-1, with D tentatively TRBD1 (5 bases). This CDR3 has 11 residues. Per germline, CDR1 MDHEN and CDR2 SYDVKM. V shed 3 bases and J shed 9 bases, with 8 bases lying between them. In DNA form, the CDR3 reads TGTGCCAGCAGTTTCGCAGGGCAAGCTTTCTTT. This codes for CASSFAGQAFF.

The chain recombines TRBV9 with TRBJ1-2; D ambiguous. CDR1 is SGDLS, CDR2 YYNGEE, per germline. The V and J ends lost 0 bases and 2 bases respectively, with 5 bases between them. The CDR3 consists of 13 residues. The CDR3 protein is CASSVEQNYGYTF. CDR3 nucleotides: TGTGCCAGCAGCGTAGAACAGAACTATGGCTACACCTTC.

The gene calls are TRBV6-1 and TRBJ1-6, with D tentatively TRBD1 (5 bases). This CDR3 has 18 amino acids. CDR1 and CDR2 from the germline V gene are MNHNS and SASEGT. Trimming removed 3 bases at V and 0 bases at J, with 15 bases between. The DNA of the CDR3 is TGTGCCAGCAGTGACGACCAGGGCTTCAGCTCCTATAATTCACCCCTCCACTTT. It encodes CASSDDQGFSSYNSPLHF.

The genes are TRBV19 and TRBJ1-1; D gene ambiguous. V lost 3 bases and J 4 bases, leaving 12 bases between the germline ends. The germline V gene encodes CDR1 LNHDA and CDR2 SQIVND (reference sequence). The CDR3 covers 14 residues. The CDR3 DNA sequence: TGTGCCAGTAGTATCCGGGGTAGGAGCACTGAAGCTTTCTTT. Its protein is CASSIRGRSTEAFF.

This rearrangement joins TRBV7-9 to TRBJ1-2, with D maybe TRBD1 (6 bases). The CDR3 is made up of 14 amino acids. Trimming left V 4 bases short and J 3 bases short, with 12 bases between. The germline V gene has CDR1 SEHNR and CDR2 FQNEAQ (reference sequence). CDR3 protein: CASSYSRTDYGYTF. The CDR3 DNA reads as TGTGCCAGCAGCTATTCAAGGACAGACTATGGCTACACCTTC.

J is TRBJ1-2 and V is TRBV5-6; TRBD1 matches 8 bases. V trimming: 6 bases; J trimming: 8 bases; junction bases outside the gene matches: 9. This CDR3 has 13 amino acids. From germline, CDR1 is SGHDT and CDR2 YYEEEE. CDR3 coding DNA: TGTGCCAGCACCCGCCAGGGGGCTGGCGGCTACACCTTC. It specifies CASTRQGAGGYTF.

V is TRBV6-2 or TRBV6-3 and J is TRBJ2-5; 9 bases are shared with TRBD2. This CDR3 region has 16 residues. V shed 2 bases and J 6 bases; nucleotides not matched to a gene: 10. Germline V gene data show CDR1 as MNHEY and CDR2 as SVGEGT. The CDR3 DNA follows: TGTGCCAGCAGTTACGCGGGAGGGACCGGTAGAAAGACCCAGTACTTC. The encoded protein is CASSYAGGTGRKTQYF.

The rearrangement joins TRBV3-1 (or the pseudogene TRBV3-2) to TRBJ2-5; weak D call: TRBD2 (6 bases). V lost 0 bases, J lost 2 bases, and 13 bases lay in between. Germline CDR1 LGHDT, CDR2 YNNKEL (reference sequence). The CDR3 has 16 amino acids. CDR3 protein: CASSQDLRGPQETQYF. The DNA for the CDR3 is TGTGCCAGCAGCCAAGATCTGCGGGGTCCACAAGAGACCCAGTACTTC.

V usage is TRBV10-3 and J usage is TRBJ2-2; maybe TRBD1 (6 bases). V lost 5 bases and J 2 bases, leaving 24 bases between the germline ends. The CDR3 runs to 19 residues. Germline values: CDR1 ENHRY, CDR2 SYGVKD. Written as DNA, the CDR3 is TGTGCCATCAGTCGATTCACAACGACAGGTGCCCTTAACACCGGGGAGCTGTTTTTT. Encoded protein: CAISRFTTTGALNTGELFF.

The V call is TRBV5-6, the J call TRBJ2-7; the match to TRBD1 covers 7 bases. The germline gives CDR1 SGHDT, CDR2 YYEEEE. CDR3 size: 14 residues. With 2 bases clipped from V and 7 bases from J, the junction kept 9 bases outside the gene matches. The CDR3 sequence: CASSFHDRAGEQYV. The CDR3 DNA is TGTGCCAGCAGCTTCCATGACAGGGCGGGTGAGCAGTACGTC.

Notes on this clone: Different DNA sequences within this sample yield the same CDR3. V and J are TRBV12-3 or TRBV12-4 and TRBJ2-1; D might be TRBD1 (5 bases). Between the trimmed V and J ends, which lost 5 bases and 4 bases, there was a span of 9 bases. The CDR3 sequence is 13 residues long. CDR3 loop: CASSPQGYNEQFF. In DNA form, the CDR3 reads TGTGCCAGCAGTCCGCAGGGATACAATGAGCAGTTCTTC.

The genes are TRBV27 and TRBJ1-2; 8 nucleotides align to TRBD1. The CDR3 covers 15 residues. V lost 2 bases, J lost 3 bases, and 5 bases stayed unmatched. CDR1 is MNHEY, CDR2 SMNVEV, per germline (reference sequence). The CDR3 reads CASSLGQGAYYGYTF. CDR3 bases: TGTGCCAGCAGTTTAGGACAGGGCGCTTACTATGGCTACACCTTC.

The chain couples TRBV7-9 to TRBJ2-5, with TRBD2 matching 7 bases. With 8 bases clipped from V and 3 bases from J, the junction kept 15 bases outside the gene matches. The CDR3 contains 16 residues. In germline, CDR1 is SEHNR, CDR2 FQNEAQ (reference sequence). For the CDR3, the DNA is TGTGCCAGCGTCCCACTAGCGACGGAAGCTAAAGAGACCCAGTACTTC. It translates to CASVPLATEAKETQYF.

This chain links TRBV7-9 with TRBJ2-1; D perhaps matches TRBD1 (5 bases). V was pared by 5 bases and J by 9 bases, with 11 bases between. Germline assignment: CDR1 SEHNR and CDR2 FQNEAQ (reference sequence). CDR3 length equals 12 residues. In nucleotides, the CDR3 is TGTGCCAGCAGCGGTTACCAGGGTGAGCAGTTCTTC. Amino acids: CASSGYQGEQFF.

The rearrangement uses TRBV2 and TRBJ1-6; no definite D call. The CDR3 runs to 13 residues. Germline values: CDR1 SNHLY, CDR2 FYNNEI. V lost 4 bases, J lost 6 bases, and 7 bases lay in between. The CDR3 coding sequence is TGTGCCAGCAGTGGACAACTTAATTCACCCCTCCACTTT. The encoded protein is CASSGQLNSPLHF.

V gene TRBV2 combines with J gene TRBJ1-2; no reliable D call. Trimming left V 6 bases short and J 1 base short, with 18 bases between. CDR1 is SNHLY, CDR2 FYNNEI, per germline. The CDR3 has 16 amino acids. The CDR3 reads CASRLIRPRVNYGYTF. The CDR3 bases are TGTGCCAGCAGGTTAATACGTCCGAGGGTTAACTATGGCTACACCTTC.

V is TRBV3-1 (or the pseudogene TRBV3-2) and J is TRBJ1-6, with D unclear. The germline CDR1 and CDR2 sequences are LGHDT and YNNKEL (reference sequence). Trimming removed 4 bases from V and 4 bases from J, with 2 bases in between. This CDR3 spans 12 amino acids. The CDR3 sequence is CASSPYNSPLHF. CDR3 nucleotide sequence: TGTGCCAGCAGCCCTTATAATTCACCCCTCCACTTT.

The chain recombines TRBV6-5 with TRBJ2-1; perhaps TRBD2 as D (6 bases). Germline loops: CDR1 MNHEY, CDR2 SVGAGI. The CDR3 sequence is 16 residues long. Trimming shortened V by 2 bases and J by 2 bases, and 13 bases separated the two germline ends. The CDR3 DNA reads TGTGCCAGCAGTTACACCGGCGGGGTGACCTACAATGAGCAGTTCTTC. The encoded protein is CASSYTGGVTYNEQFF.

The chain has TRBV5-4 and TRBJ1-2; TRBD1 matches 7 bases. Germline CDR1 reads SGHNT; CDR2 reads YYREEE (reference sequence). The CDR3 covers 15 residues. The V and J ends lost 3 bases and 3 bases, in that order; junction bases with no gene match: 8. Here the CDR3 DNA reads TGTGCCAGCAGCTCCTCTGACAGGGTATACTATGGCTACACCTTC. This sequence encodes CASSSSDRVYYGYTF.

The rearrangement joins TRBV6-2 or TRBV6-3 to TRBJ1-6, with D possibly being TRBD1 (5 bases). The CDR3 is 19 residues long. The germline V gene has CDR1 MNHEY and CDR2 SVGEGT. V lost 2 bases, J lost 0 bases, and 17 bases lay in between. CDR3: CASSYGMGPQSSYNSPLHF. CDR3 in DNA: TGTGCCAGCAGTTACGGTATGGGGCCGCAGAGCTCCTATAATTCACCCCTCCACTTT.

The V and J genes are TRBV9 and TRBJ2-6; TRBD2 aligns across 14 bases. This CDR3 contains 19 residues. After removal of 4 bases from V and 4 bases from J, the junction contained 10 bases not matched to a gene. Germline V gene data show CDR1 as SGDLS and CDR2 as YYNGEE. DNA for the CDR3: TGTGCCAGCAGCACGCCGGGACTAGCGGGAGTAGTGGGGGCCAACGTCCTGACTTTC. This sequence encodes CASSTPGLAGVVGANVLTF.

J is TRBJ1-1 and V is TRBV6-5, with D tentatively TRBD1 (6 bases). This CDR3 comprises 15 residues. Trimming took 0 bases from V and 2 from J, leaving 10 bases between them. Per the germline V gene, CDR1 is MNHEY and CDR2 is SVGAGI. This CDR3 reads CASSYSSGANTEAFF. CDR3 sequence (DNA): TGTGCCAGCAGTTACTCCTCAGGGGCCAACACTGAAGCTTTCTTT.

The chain recombines TRBV20-1 with TRBJ1-1; perhaps TRBD1 as D (5 bases). The CDR3 loop spans 11 amino acids. CDR1 DFQATT and CDR2 SNEGSKA come from the germline V gene (reference sequence). The CDR3 loop is CTARGRTEAFF. The CDR3 DNA follows: TGCACAGCAAGGGGAAGGACTGAAGCTTTCTTT.

The V and J genes are TRBV5-1 and TRBJ1-2, with D maybe TRBD1 (6 bases). The CDR3 totals 14 residues. Germline values: CDR1 SGHRS, CDR2 YFSETQ. V was shortened by 1 base and J by 4 bases, with 11 bases between the two germline ends. In DNA form, the CDR3 reads TGCGCCAGCAGCTTGACAGGGCCCCCCTATGGCTACACCTTC. Protein sequence: CASSLTGPPYGYTF.

This clone has just one count. The chain employs TRBV19 and TRBJ1-5, with D perhaps matching TRBD1 (6 bases). The germline V gene has CDR1 LNHDA and CDR2 SQIVND (reference sequence). The CDR3 sequence is 15 residues long. V shed 3 bases and J shed 2 bases, with 11 bases lying between them. Here the CDR3 DNA reads TGTGCCAGTAGTATGTGGACAGTTGGCAATCAGCCCCAGCATTTT. It encodes CASSMWTVGNQPQHF.

The rearrangement links TRBV10-3 to TRBJ2-1; TRBD2 matches at 12 bases. V dropped 6 bases and J dropped 4; count of bases not matched to a gene: 4. CDR1 and CDR2 from the germline V gene are ENHRY and SYGVKD. CDR3 length: 15 amino acids. The CDR3 bases are TGTGCCATCAGCGGGACTAGCGGGCTGTACAATGAGCAGTTCTTC. Translating gives CAISGTSGLYNEQFF.